Sequencing of this T cell receptor beta chain was carried out in a study of T cell responses to AZD1222 COVID-19 vaccine. Overall study context: Doses given second, at about 4 or about 12 weeks, were pooled. General observations from the study: Unmutated variant regions are reportedly the target of nearly half of TCRs that are spike-specific. Spike-specific TCR depth and breadth grew after two AZD1222 doses.

Trimming removed 4 bases from V and 2 bases from J, with 12 bases in between. The CDR3 consists of 14 residues. Germline V gives CDR1 LGHNA, CDR2 YSLEER. Measured with immunoSEQ multiplex PCR; TCRdb has only the in-frame clones, and not every one. The data show some 140,000 clones, about 90% seen once. Worth noting for this clone: The antigen is not known.

The V and J genes are TRBV4-3 and TRBJ2-7; D is possibly TRBD1 (5 bases). This specimen consisted of peripheral blood, obtained on day 0 of AZD1222 vaccination. The sequence was obtained from an adult in good health. The CDR3 sequence is CASSPNDRPYEQYF. The DNA of the CDR3 is TGCGCCAGCAGCCCTAACGACAGACCCTACGAGCAGTACTTC.